This T cell receptor (beta chain) was retrieved from a study of T cells in localized non-small cell lung cancer. Points on this clone: Its antigen is currently unknown.

V shed 5 bases and J shed 0 bases, with 13 bases lying between them. CDR3 length equals 16 residues. CDR1 is LNHDA, CDR2 SQIVND, per germline (reference sequence). Assay: immunoSEQ multiplex PCR; the TCRdb copy retains only in-frame clones and omits some. The sample holds about 26,000 clones; roughly 80% are singletons and the top ten take approximately 4%. General study findings and limits: The study detected a median 57 of the top 100 tumor clones in adjacent lung.

The specimen comprised peripheral blood, sampled before any cancer treatment. The V gene is TRBV19, the J gene TRBJ1-4; tentative D call: TRBD1 (5 bases). This clonotype originated in a woman between 40 and 69 years old with stage I lung adenocarcinoma. The CDR3 spells CASSGLATATNEKLFF. The CDR3 DNA is TGTGCCAGTAGTGGATTAGCGACAGCAACTAATGAAAAACTGTTTTTT.